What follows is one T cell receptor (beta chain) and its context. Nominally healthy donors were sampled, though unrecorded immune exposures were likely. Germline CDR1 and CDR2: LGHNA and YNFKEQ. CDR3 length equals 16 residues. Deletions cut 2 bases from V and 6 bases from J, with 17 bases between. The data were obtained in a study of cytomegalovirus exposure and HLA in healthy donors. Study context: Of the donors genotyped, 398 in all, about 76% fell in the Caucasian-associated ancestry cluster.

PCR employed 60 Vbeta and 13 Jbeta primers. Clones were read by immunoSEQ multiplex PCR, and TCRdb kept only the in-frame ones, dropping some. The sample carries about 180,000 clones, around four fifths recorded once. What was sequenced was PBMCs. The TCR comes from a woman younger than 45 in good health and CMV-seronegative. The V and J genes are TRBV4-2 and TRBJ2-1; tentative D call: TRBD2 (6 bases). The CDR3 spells CASSQSFIAVSNEQFF. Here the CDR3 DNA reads TGTGCCAGCAGCCAATCCTTCATAGCGGTTTCCAATGAGCAGTTCTTC.